These T cell receptor beta chains were read from a single sample in a study of beta chain features in type 1 diabetes. Assay used: immunoSEQ multiplex PCR; TCRdb lists only in-frame clones, some missing. Among around 340,000 clones listed, over 7% were seen once. What was sequenced was central memory CD4+ T cells from blood. These receptors were collected from a man aged 25 to 45 with type 1 diabetes. The CDR3 runs from the conserved cysteine through the conserved F or W. The order of the fields is CDR3 DNA, CDR3 protein, clone size, V gene, J gene, D gene. The D gene is left open where the match is weak. Size is omitted from some rows. Given values are once, few, many or a class for expanded clones.

cdr3_nt: TGCGCCAGCAGCCGGGACGGAGAAGATACGCAGTATTTT; cdr3_aa: CASSRDGEDTQYF; clone_size: .; v_call: TRBV5-1; j_call: TRBJ2-3; d_call: .
cdr3_nt: TGTGCCAGCTCACCCAGTAACGTACAAAGATACAATGAGCAGTTCTTC; cdr3_aa: CASSPSNVQRYNEQFF; clone_size: few; v_call: TRBV18; j_call: TRBJ2-1; d_call: .
cdr3_nt: TGTGCCAGCAGTCAACAGGGGGCCAGGGGCTACACCTTC; cdr3_aa: CASSQQGARGYTF; clone_size: .; v_call: TRBV6-5; j_call: TRBJ1-2; d_call: TRBD1
cdr3_nt: TGTGCCATCAGTGTGTCTGGGGGCGCCAGAGAGACCCAGTACTTC; cdr3_aa: CAISVSGGARETQYF; clone_size: many; v_call: TRBV10-3; j_call: TRBJ2-5; d_call: .
cdr3_nt: TGCGCCAGCAGCTCCGCACCCCTCGGGGGGAACTATGGCTACACCTTC; cdr3_aa: CASSSAPLGGNYGYTF; clone_size: .; v_call: TRBV5-1; j_call: TRBJ1-2; d_call: .
cdr3_nt: TGCGCCAGCAGTTCAGGGCTCGAGACCCAGTACTTC; cdr3_aa: CASSSGLETQYF; clone_size: few; v_call: TRBV5-1; j_call: TRBJ2-5; d_call: .
cdr3_nt: TGCAGTGCTAGCCAGAATTACGAGCAGTACTTC; cdr3_aa: CSASQNYEQYF; clone_size: few; v_call: TRBV20-1; j_call: TRBJ2-7; d_call: .
cdr3_nt: TGTGCCAGCAGCTTACTCCCAGGGGCCTACGAGCAGTACTTC; cdr3_aa: CASSLLPGAYEQYF; clone_size: few; v_call: TRBV7-2; j_call: TRBJ2-7; d_call: .
cdr3_nt: TGTGCCAGCAGACCTACAGGGCTGGGAAACACCATATATTTT; cdr3_aa: CASRPTGLGNTIYF; clone_size: .; v_call: TRBV7-2; j_call: TRBJ1-3; d_call: .
cdr3_nt: TGTGCCAGCTCACCGAGGACAGGGGGCAACGAGCAGTACTTC; cdr3_aa: CASSPRTGGNEQYF; clone_size: few; v_call: TRBV18; j_call: TRBJ2-7; d_call: TRBD1
cdr3_nt: TGTGCCAGCACCTCGGGACAGGGTTACGAGCAGTACTTC; cdr3_aa: CASTSGQGYEQYF; clone_size: .; v_call: TRBV28; j_call: TRBJ2-7; d_call: TRBD1
cdr3_nt: TGCAGTGCTAGGTTCACCGATACGCAGTATTTT; cdr3_aa: CSARFTDTQYF; clone_size: few; v_call: TRBV20-1; j_call: TRBJ2-3; d_call: .
cdr3_nt: TGTGCCAGCAGCTCCGACAGGATCTCCTACGAGCAGTACTTC; cdr3_aa: CASSSDRISYEQYF; clone_size: .; v_call: TRBV7-2; j_call: TRBJ2-7; d_call: .
cdr3_nt: TGTGCCAGCAGCCGGGCGGGGGCATGGAGCAATCAGCCCCAGCATTTT; cdr3_aa: CASSRAGAWSNQPQHF; clone_size: .; v_call: TRBV7-8; j_call: TRBJ1-5; d_call: .
cdr3_nt: TGTGCCAGCAGCCGCAGTACCCAAGAGACCCAGTACTTC; cdr3_aa: CASSRSTQETQYF; clone_size: few; v_call: TRBV7-2; j_call: TRBJ2-5; d_call: .
cdr3_nt: TGTGCCAGCTCACCCTCAGGGGCCTCTGGAAACACCATATATTTT; cdr3_aa: CASSPSGASGNTIYF; clone_size: .; v_call: TRBV18; j_call: TRBJ1-3; d_call: .
cdr3_nt: TGTGCCTGGAGTGTATGGGACAGGTCTATCTCTGGAAACACCATATATTTT; cdr3_aa: CAWSVWDRSISGNTIYF; clone_size: few; v_call: TRBV30; j_call: TRBJ1-3; d_call: TRBD1
cdr3_nt: TGTGCCAGCAGTGGGGAAAGCACAGATACGCAGTATTTT; cdr3_aa: CASSGESTDTQYF; clone_size: .; v_call: TRBV2; j_call: TRBJ2-3; d_call: .
cdr3_nt: TGTGCCAGCAGTGAGAATTCAGGGGGATTGAACGAGCAGTACTTC; cdr3_aa: CASSENSGGLNEQYF; clone_size: .; v_call: TRBV28; j_call: TRBJ2-7; d_call: TRBD1
cdr3_nt: TGTGCCAGCAGGTCTGCTACAGGGAATGAGCAGTTCTTC; cdr3_aa: CASRSATGNEQFF; clone_size: .; v_call: TRBV6-6; j_call: TRBJ2-1; d_call: .
cdr3_nt: TGTGCCAGCAGCCATCCGACAGTCATGAACACTGAAGCTTTCTTT; cdr3_aa: CASSHPTVMNTEAFF; clone_size: few; v_call: TRBV2; j_call: TRBJ1-1; d_call: .
cdr3_nt: TGCAGCGTTGATTCACAGAACACAGATACGCAGTATTTT; cdr3_aa: CSVDSQNTDTQYF; clone_size: few; v_call: TRBV29-1; j_call: TRBJ2-3; d_call: .
cdr3_nt: TGCGCCAGCAGCCAAGAGGCCAGGGAGACCTATGGCTACACCTTC; cdr3_aa: CASSQEARETYGYTF; clone_size: .; v_call: TRBV4-3; j_call: TRBJ1-2; d_call: .
cdr3_nt: TGCAGTGTGACAGGGGCCTCGGGCACAGATACGCAGTATTTT; cdr3_aa: CSVTGASGTDTQYF; clone_size: few; v_call: TRBV29-1; j_call: TRBJ2-3; d_call: TRBD1
cdr3_nt: TGTGCCAGCAGCTTTGCCGGAGACAGAGCGCAGCCCCAGCATTTT; cdr3_aa: CASSFAGDRAQPQHF; clone_size: .; v_call: TRBV7-2; j_call: TRBJ1-5; d_call: .
cdr3_nt: TGTGCCACACGTTCAGAGTACACTGAAGCTTTCTTT; cdr3_aa: CATRSEYTEAFF; clone_size: .; v_call: TRBV2; j_call: TRBJ1-1; d_call: .
cdr3_nt: TGCGCCAGCAAGGGAGTGTTGTCTGAAGCTTTCTTT; cdr3_aa: CASKGVLSEAFF; clone_size: .; v_call: TRBV10-2; j_call: TRBJ1-1; d_call: .
cdr3_nt: TGTGCCAGCAGTTCCGAAAAACTGTTTTTT; cdr3_aa: CASSSEKLFF; clone_size: .; v_call: TRBV6-5; j_call: TRBJ1-4; d_call: .
cdr3_nt: TGTGCCAGCAGTGAGCTAGGCGGCAACAATGAGCAGTTCTTC; cdr3_aa: CASSELGGNNEQFF; clone_size: few; v_call: TRBV6-1; j_call: TRBJ2-1; d_call: .
cdr3_nt: TGTGCCAGCAGCGCGGGACAGGGCCGCCGAAACACCATATATTTT; cdr3_aa: CASSAGQGRRNTIYF; clone_size: .; v_call: TRBV5-6; j_call: TRBJ1-3; d_call: TRBD1
cdr3_nt: TGCGCCAGCAGCTTCTCCCGCGGGGGGGCCGAGACCCAGTACTTC; cdr3_aa: CASSFSRGGAETQYF; clone_size: few; v_call: TRBV5-1; j_call: TRBJ2-5; d_call: TRBD2
cdr3_nt: TGCGCCAGCAGTGTCAGTAACACTGAAGCTTTCTTT; cdr3_aa: CASSVSNTEAFF; clone_size: .; v_call: TRBV10-2; j_call: TRBJ1-1; d_call: .
cdr3_nt: TGTGCCAGCAGTTATTCTAGCGGGGGCTGCCAAGAGACCCAGTACTTC; cdr3_aa: CASSYSSGGCQETQYF; clone_size: .; v_call: TRBV6-9; j_call: TRBJ2-5; d_call: TRBD2
cdr3_nt: TGTGCCAGCAGAGGACAACCTGAAAAACTGTTTTTT; cdr3_aa: CASRGQPEKLFF; clone_size: .; v_call: TRBV6-5; j_call: TRBJ1-4; d_call: .
cdr3_nt: TGTGCCTGGAGTGTTAAGGGGGGGGATCAGCCCCAGCATTTT; cdr3_aa: CAWSVKGGDQPQHF; clone_size: .; v_call: TRBV30; j_call: TRBJ1-5; d_call: .
cdr3_nt: TGCGCCAGCAGCCAAGGACAGCGGGGAGACAATGAGCAGTTCTTC; cdr3_aa: CASSQGQRGDNEQFF; clone_size: few; v_call: TRBV4-3; j_call: TRBJ2-1; d_call: TRBD2
cdr3_nt: TGTGCCATCAGTGATCGGCAGGGGGCTATGAGCGGGGAGCTGTTTTTT; cdr3_aa: CAISDRQGAMSGELFF; clone_size: .; v_call: TRBV10-3; j_call: TRBJ2-2; d_call: TRBD1
cdr3_nt: TGCAGCGTGGGGGGGGACCCTCGATTCTCCTTC; cdr3_aa: CSVGGDPRFSF; clone_size: few; v_call: TRBV29-1; j_call: TRBJ1-2; d_call: .
cdr3_nt: TGTGCCAGCAGTTACGAAGTCAGGGTAGCCTCACCCCTCCACTTT; cdr3_aa: CASSYEVRVASPLHF; clone_size: few; v_call: TRBV6-5; j_call: TRBJ1-6; d_call: .
cdr3_nt: TGTGCCAGCAGTGAATCTCTCGGAGGGAGTACGCAGTATTTT; cdr3_aa: CASSESLGGSTQYF; clone_size: .; v_call: TRBV2; j_call: TRBJ2-3; d_call: .
cdr3_nt: TGTGCCACCAGCAGAGATCAGGGCAGGGTTTATAGCAATCAGCCCCAGCATTTT; cdr3_aa: CATSRDQGRVYSNQPQHF; clone_size: .; v_call: TRBV15; j_call: TRBJ1-5; d_call: .
cdr3_nt: TGCAGCGTTGCGACAGGGGGCTACGAGCAGTACTTC; cdr3_aa: CSVATGGYEQYF; clone_size: few; v_call: TRBV29-1; j_call: TRBJ2-7; d_call: TRBD1
cdr3_nt: TGTGCCAGCAGCGCGGGACAGGCGCCTTTTAACTATGGCTACACCTTC; cdr3_aa: CASSAGQAPFNYGYTF; clone_size: .; v_call: TRBV9; j_call: TRBJ1-2; d_call: TRBD1
cdr3_nt: TGTGCCAGCTCACCGGGACTAGCGGGGGAAGAGACCCAGTACTTC; cdr3_aa: CASSPGLAGEETQYF; clone_size: few; v_call: TRBV18; j_call: TRBJ2-5; d_call: TRBD2
cdr3_nt: TGTGCCAGCAGACCCTCAGGGGGCGCATCCGATACGCAGTATTTT; cdr3_aa: CASRPSGGASDTQYF; clone_size: .; v_call: TRBV7-2; j_call: TRBJ2-3; d_call: TRBD1
cdr3_nt: TGTGCCAGCAGCTCCTCGTTTGAGACCCAGTACTTC; cdr3_aa: CASSSSFETQYF; clone_size: few; v_call: TRBV11-2; j_call: TRBJ2-5; d_call: .
cdr3_nt: TGCGCCAGCAGCTTGTGGGCAGTGAACACCGGGGAGCTGTTTTTT; cdr3_aa: CASSLWAVNTGELFF; clone_size: .; v_call: TRBV5-1; j_call: TRBJ2-2; d_call: .
cdr3_nt: TGTGCCAGCAGTGAATCCGGAGGAGGCACAGATACGCAGTATTTT; cdr3_aa: CASSESGGGTDTQYF; clone_size: many; v_call: TRBV25-1; j_call: TRBJ2-3; d_call: .
cdr3_nt: TGTGCCAGCAGCTTAGAAGGAGGGATCACTGAAGCTTTCTTT; cdr3_aa: CASSLEGGITEAFF; clone_size: .; v_call: TRBV11-2; j_call: TRBJ1-1; d_call: .
cdr3_nt: TGTGCCAGCAGCTTACCGGGACAGGGAATCTCAAATGAGCAGTTCTTC; cdr3_aa: CASSLPGQGISNEQFF; clone_size: .; v_call: TRBV7-9; j_call: TRBJ2-1; d_call: TRBD1
cdr3_nt: TGCGCCAGCAGTCAAACAGGGGGCTTATGCGAGCAGTACTTC; cdr3_aa: CASSQTGGLCEQYF; clone_size: few; v_call: TRBV23-1; j_call: TRBJ2-7; d_call: TRBD1
cdr3_nt: TGTGCCAGCAGCAAGGATACGAAAAACATTCAGTACTTC; cdr3_aa: CASSKDTKNIQYF; clone_size: .; v_call: TRBV21-1; j_call: TRBJ2-4; d_call: .
cdr3_nt: TGCAGCGTTGCCTACACTGAAGCTTTCTTT; cdr3_aa: CSVAYTEAFF; clone_size: .; v_call: TRBV29-1; j_call: TRBJ1-1; d_call: .
cdr3_nt: TGCAGCCTCGCTATTGGAGGCACAGATACGCAGTATTTT; cdr3_aa: CSLAIGGTDTQYF; clone_size: few; v_call: TRBV29-1; j_call: TRBJ2-3; d_call: .
cdr3_nt: TGCGCCAGCAGCTCCTCTGGACGGAACAATGAGCAGTTCTTC; cdr3_aa: CASSSSGRNNEQFF; clone_size: .; v_call: TRBV5-1; j_call: TRBJ2-1; d_call: .
cdr3_nt: TGTGCCAGCATGGACAGGGGGTCCTATAATTCACCCCTCCACTTT; cdr3_aa: CASMDRGSYNSPLHF; clone_size: few; v_call: TRBV25-1; j_call: TRBJ1-6; d_call: TRBD1